This TCR beta chain was captured in a study of T cells in Graves' hyperthyroidism and ophthalmopathy. V was trimmed by 1 base and J by 4 bases, leaving 17 bases between them. The CDR3 covers 16 residues. CDR1 and CDR2 from the germline V gene are SGHAT and FQDESV (reference sequence). The TCR beta CDR3 regions underwent amplification using RNA transcripts as the source. The primer set for the first-round RT-PCR of the TCR CDR3 was HTBI. A single record per CDR3 protein comes from TCRdb applying MiXCR to the multiplex PCR reads. The sample contains fewer than 650,000 distinct CDR3 sequences, around 43% of which appear only once.

The receptor was derived from an adult woman with Graves' disease, either hyperthyroidism or ophthalmopathy (not recorded which). Sequenced material: peripheral blood or thyroid tissue (not recorded which). The genes are TRBV11-1 and TRBJ2-7; D is undetermined. CDR3 residues: CASSLEYPSVLYEQYF. The CDR3 DNA follows: TGTGCCAGCAGCTTAGAGTACCCCTCGGTACTATACGAGCAGTACTTC.